This T cell receptor (beta chain) was sequenced in a study of blood T cell repertoires in COVID-19. Trimming left V 0 bases short and J 0 bases short, with 13 bases between. Germline-derived CDR1 and CDR2 are SGHRS and YFSETQ. The CDR3 totals 17 residues. The repertoire was sequenced with immunoSEQ multiplex PCR; TCRdb's copy has only in-frame clones and lacks some. The repertoire holds 50,000 to 60,000 clones, with about 86% as singletons. The rearrangement joins TRBV5-1 to TRBJ2-4; D is ambiguous. What was sequenced was peripheral blood. The TCR was taken from a man older than 75 with COVID-19, enrolled during active disease. CDR3 in DNA: TGCGCCAGCAGCTTGGTACAAGAATCCCTAGCCAAAAACATTCAGTACTTC. Its protein product is CASSLVQESLAKNIQYF.